A single sample gave rise to the 12 T cell receptor beta chains below, sequenced in a study of shared clonotypes between healthy human individuals. Produced via immunoSEQ multiplex PCR; TCRdb's table is partial and in-frame only. The sample lists around 510,000 clones; roughly 95% were seen once. Sequencing was carried out using naive CD4+ T cells sorted from blood. Subset described: CD45RA+ positively selected. The receptors stem from a woman in her twenties or thirties in good health.

This CDR3 reads CASSEAGGALEKLFF. In DNA form, the CDR3 reads TGTGCCAGCAGTGAAGCAGGGGGGGCGCTTGAAAAACTGTTTTTT. V and J are TRBV6-1 and TRBJ1-4, with D tentatively TRBD1 (6 bases). The CDR3 has 15 amino acids. Germline values: CDR1 MNHNS, CDR2 SASEGT. Trimming shortened V by 0 bases and J by 7 bases, and 12 bases separated the two germline ends.

This clone was detected once. V and J are TRBV6-5 and TRBJ2-3, with D maybe TRBD2 (6 bases). The ends were cut back, 2 bases at V and 6 bases at J, with 9 bases in the middle. The length of the CDR3 is 13 residues. CDR1 is MNHEY and CDR2 is SVGAGI in the germline V gene. CDR3 residues: CASSYPGTDTQYF. The CDR3 nucleotides are TGTGCCAGCAGTTACCCAGGGACTGATACGCAGTATTTT.

The chain carries TRBV27 and TRBJ2-5; D remains ambiguous. V lost 5 bases to trimming and J lost 9 bases, with 22 bases between them. Per the germline V gene, CDR1 is MNHEY and CDR2 is SMNVEV (reference sequence). The CDR3 length is 15 residues. CDR3 in amino acids: CASSEVGRGPKSQYF. The CDR3 DNA is TGTGCCAGCAGTGAGGTCGGTAGAGGACCCAAGTCCCAGTACTTC.

The chain links TRBV21-1 to TRBJ2-2; TRBD2, the table's D call, lacks a check against the DNA. TRBV21-1 has pseudogene status. CDR3 length: 14 residues. The CDR3 protein is CASSGGTCTGELFF. The CDR3, as DNA: TGTGCCAGCAGCGGCGGGACTTGCACCGGGGAGCTGTTTTTT.

The V gene is TRBV7-9, the J gene TRBJ2-3; a possible D gene is TRBD2 (6 bases). Trimming cost V 6 bases and J 4 bases, with 20 bases left between them. The CDR3 has 16 amino acids. Germline assignment: CDR1 SEHNR and CDR2 FQNEAQ (reference sequence). The CDR3 reads CASRSPGLQRPDTQYF. CDR3 DNA: TGTGCCAGCAGATCACCGGGACTTCAACGCCCAGATACGCAGTATTTT.

The chain recombines TRBV28 with TRBJ1-4, with 7 bases that match TRBD1. Trimming at V came to 4 bases and at J to 6 bases, leaving 11 bases not matched to a gene. CDR3 length: 16 amino acids. Germline V gene lookup returns CDR1 MDHEN and CDR2 SYDVKM. The CDR3 DNA is TGTGCCAGCAGTTCCCTTACAGGGGCGGGAGATGAAAAACTGTTTTTT. Translating it yields CASSSLTGAGDEKLFF.

The chain has TRBV5-1 and TRBJ2-1, with D possibly matching TRBD2 (5 bases). The CDR3 sequence is 13 residues long. Germline V gene data show CDR1 as SGHRS and CDR2 as YFSETQ. Trimming pared 0 bases from V and 10 bases from J, leaving 11 bases between. CDR3 DNA: TGCGCCAGCAGCTTGGCTCGGGGTACAGAGCAGTTCTTC. Translation: CASSLARGTEQFF.

The V gene is TRBV7-8, the J gene TRBJ2-6, with no clear D. The length of the CDR3 is 17 residues. The V and J ends lost 6 bases and 1 base respectively, with 16 bases between them. Germline V gene data show CDR1 as SGHVS and CDR2 as FQNEAQ. Here the CDR3 DNA reads TGTGCCAGCAGTCGCTATGAGGTTATATCTGGGGCCAACGTCCTGACTTTC. Protein: CASSRYEVISGANVLTF.

This chain joins TRBV11-2 and TRBJ2-5; D is unresolved. The last part of the DNA fits TRBJ2-7 better; the J call may be wrong. The germline gives CDR1 SGHAT, CDR2 FQNNGV. This CDR3 has 14 residues. CDR3 in amino acids: CASSLVGGSYEQYF. The DNA for the CDR3 is TGTGCCAGCAGCTTAGTCGGCGGATCCTACGAGCAGTACTTC.

The CDR3 nucleotides are TGTGCCAGCAGGACAGGGAACCCCATCTATGGCTACACCTTC. Translation gives CASRTGNPIYGYTF. V and J are TRBV6-1 and TRBJ1-2, with 7 bases that match TRBD1. Germline V CDR1 and CDR2: MNHNS, SASEGT. The CDR3 has 14 residues. The ends lost 6 bases at V and 4 bases at J; junction bases unmatched: 8.

This chain links TRBV4-1 with TRBJ1-5; 8 bases fit TRBD1. The V gene end was trimmed by 1 base and the J gene end by 5 bases; junction bases not matched to a gene: 4. The length of the CDR3 is 15 residues. The germline gives CDR1 MGHRA, CDR2 YSYEKL. For the CDR3, the DNA is TGCGCCAGCAGCCAAGGACAGGGGTCCTATCAGCCCCAGCATTTT. Its translation: CASSQGQGSYQPQHF.

This chain joins TRBV29-1 and TRBJ2-7, with 14 bases aligning to TRBD2. The germline V gene has CDR1 SQVTM and CDR2 ANQGSEA. V shed 4 bases, J shed 4 bases, and the junction held 0 bases outside the gene matches. The length of the CDR3 is 13 residues. CDR3 sequence (DNA): TGCAGCGTTGGGACTAGCGGGAGGTACGAGCAGTACTTC. It codes for CSVGTSGRYEQYF.